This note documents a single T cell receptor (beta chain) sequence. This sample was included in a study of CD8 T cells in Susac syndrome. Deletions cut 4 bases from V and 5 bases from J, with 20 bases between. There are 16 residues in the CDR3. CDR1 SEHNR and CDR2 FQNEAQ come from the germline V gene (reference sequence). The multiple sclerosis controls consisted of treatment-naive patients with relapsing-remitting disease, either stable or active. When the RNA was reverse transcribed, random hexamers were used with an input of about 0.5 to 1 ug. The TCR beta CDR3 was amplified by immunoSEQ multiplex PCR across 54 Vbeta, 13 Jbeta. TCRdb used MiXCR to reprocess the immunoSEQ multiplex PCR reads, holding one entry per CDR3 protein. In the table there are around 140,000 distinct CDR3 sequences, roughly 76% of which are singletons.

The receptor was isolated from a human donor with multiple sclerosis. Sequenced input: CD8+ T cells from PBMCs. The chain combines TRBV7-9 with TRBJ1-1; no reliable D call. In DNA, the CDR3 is TGTGCCAGCAGCTCCCGGGTTGGACGTGGAGGGACTGAAGCTTTCTTT. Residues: CASSSRVGRGGTEAFF.